This is a list of T cell receptor beta chains from one sample in a study of cytomegalovirus exposure and HLA in healthy donors. TCRdb's copy holds only in-frame clones and misses some; the assay was immunoSEQ multiplex PCR. This sample lists around 190,000 clones; its ten largest clones have under 1%. Sequencing was done on a sample of PBMCs. The receptors stem from a woman aged 30 to 39 in good health and CMV-seropositive. CDR3s include the opening cysteine and the closing phenylalanine or tryptophan. The D gene is left open where the match is weak.

-,TRBJ1-2,TRBV4-1,TGCGCCAGCAGCCAAGATGATCGGGTACGGTATGGCTACACCTTC,CASSQDDRVRYGYTF
TRBD1,TRBJ2-4,TRBV27,TGTGCCAGCAGTTCCCCGGGACAGGGGTATGCGAACATTCAGTACTTC,CASSSPGQGYANIQYF
TRBD2,TRBJ2-1,TRBV5-1,TGCGCCAGCAGCTTGGCCCGGACTAGTGGGTACAATGAGCAGTTCTTC,CASSLARTSGYNEQFF
-,TRBJ1-6,TRBV11-2,TGTGCCAGCAGCTTAGATCTCTCCCTACCGAGGGCTGGTTATTCACCCCTCCACTTT,CASSLDLSLPRAGYSPLHF
-,TRBJ2-3,TRBV27,TGTGCCAGCAGTTTAGCGGGAAACACAGATACGCAGTATTTT,CASSLAGNTDTQYF
TRBD1,TRBJ1-4,TRBV6-6,TGTGCCACGACCCTAGACAGGGACCCTAATGAAAAACTGTTTTTT,CATTLDRDPNEKLFF
-,TRBJ1-1,TRBV19,TGTGCCAGTAGTTTTGGACAGTTCATGAACACTGAAGCTTTCTTT,CASSFGQFMNTEAFF
TRBD1,TRBJ1-5,TRBV2,TGTGCCAGCAGGGCCAGGGGGAAGGTCCAAAATACCTTCAATCAGCCCCAGCATTTT,CASRARGKVQNTFNQPQHF
-,TRBJ1-3,TRBV4-1,TGCGCCAGCAGCGAAGATCCTGGAGGGGACACCATATATTTT,CASSEDPGGDTIYF
TRBD2,TRBJ2-3,TRBV4-2,TGTGCCAGCAGCCAAGGTTCTAGCGGGGGAGCAGATACGCAGTATTTT,CASSQGSSGGADTQYF
TRBD1,TRBJ1-4,TRBV5-1,TGCGCCAGCAGCTCGGTGACCGGGACAGCGAAGAAACTGTTTTTT,CASSSVTGTAKKLFF
-,TRBJ1-5,TRBV19,TGTGCCAGTACCTCAAGGGGCCTAAATCAGCCCCAGCATTTT,CASTSRGLNQPQHF
-,TRBJ1-1,TRBV30,TGTGCCTGGAGTGGGACAGCCAACACTGAAGCTTTCTTT,CAWSGTANTEAFF
TRBD1,TRBJ2-7,TRBV5-1,TGCGCCAGCAGCGACAGTTTACGGGACAGGGGTTTCGAGCAGTACTTC,CASSDSLRDRGFEQYF
-,TRBJ2-6,TRBV19,TGTGCCAGTAGTATAAACCATGGCACCGGGGCCAACGTCCTGACTTTC,CASSINHGTGANVLTF
-,TRBJ1-1,TRBV6-5,TGTGCCAGCAGGGTAGACACCTACACTGAAGCTTTCTTT,CASRVDTYTEAFF
-,TRBJ2-7,TRBV6-1,TGTGCCAGCAGTTGGGACAACTACGAGCAGTACTTC,CASSWDNYEQYF
TRBD2,TRBJ2-7,TRBV9,TGTGCCAGCAGCTCGGGACTAGCGGGCCCCTACGAGCAGTACTTC,CASSSGLAGPYEQYF
-,TRBJ2-2,TRBV28,TGTGCCAGCAGTCCAGTCACCGGGGAGCTGTTTTTT,CASSPVTGELFF
TRBD1,TRBJ2-7,TRBV25-1,TGTGCCAGCAGCGCATCCGGGACAGGGGGCTACGAGCAGTACTTC,CASSASGTGGYEQYF
-,TRBJ2-6,TRBV6-1,TGTGCCAGCAGTGGACAGCCCTCTGGGGCCAACGTCCTGACTTTC,CASSGQPSGANVLTF
TRBD2,TRBJ2-3,TRBV9,TGTGCCAGCAGCGCAGGGACTAGCGTGTACACAGATACGCAGTATTTT,CASSAGTSVYTDTQYF
TRBD1,TRBJ2-7,TRBV10-3,TGTGCCATCAGTGTGGGGGACAGGAAGTTCGACGAGCAGTACTTC,CAISVGDRKFDEQYF
TRBD1,TRBJ1-5,TRBV18,TGTGCCAGCTCACTTCAGGGGGTGGACAATCAGCCCCAGCATTTT,CASSLQGVDNQPQHF
-,TRBJ1-2,TRBV5-5,TGTGCCAGCCGGGCGGAGGGGCTCTATATGGGTGCCTATGGCTACACCTTC,CASRAEGLYMGAYGYTF
-,TRBJ1-2,TRBV6-4,TGTGCCAGCAGTGACGGCAGGGTTGGGGGCTACACCTTC,CASSDGRVGGYTF
-,TRBJ1-2,TRBV11-2,TGTGCCAGCAGCTTAGGGGAGAGTGGAGGCTACACCTTC,CASSLGESGGYTF
-,TRBJ1-2,TRBV9,TGTGCCAGCAGTGGCGACTCCACCGCTATAATAACAGGGAGTACTGGCTACACCTTC,CASSGDSTAIITGSTGYTF
TRBD2,TRBJ2-5,TRBV19,TGTGCCAGTAGTCCCCTAGCGGGAAAAGAGACCCAGTACTTC,CASSPLAGKETQYF
-,TRBJ1-4,TRBV4-1,TGCGCCAGCAGCCAAGATGTCGTAAAACTGTTTTTT,CASSQDVVKLFF
-,TRBJ2-3,TRBV6-5,TGTGCCAGCAGTCAAAGTCGGACTACCACAGATACGCAGTATTTT,CASSQSRTTTDTQYF
-,TRBJ1-2,TRBV18,TGTGCCAGCTCACCGTCCACTGTGAGGTATGGCTACACCTTC,CASSPSTVRYGYTF
-,TRBJ1-4,TRBV27,TGTGCCAGCAGTAGCCAGGGTTATGAAAAACTGTTTTTT,CASSSQGYEKLFF
TRBD2,TRBJ2-7,TRBV5-1,TGCGCCAGCAGCTTGGGGGCTAGCGGATCCTACGAGCAGTACTTC,CASSLGASGSYEQYF
TRBD2,TRBJ2-2,TRBV5-4,TGTGCCAGCAGCTTCCTGGGGGGGATGAACACCGGGGAGCTGTTTTTT,CASSFLGGMNTGELFF
-,TRBJ1-2,TRBV19,TGTGCCAGTAGTATCATCTTGCGGGATGGCTACACCTTC,CASSIILRDGYTF
-,TRBJ2-1,TRBV27,TGTGCCAGCAGTATAAGACAGAGCTACAATGAGCAGTTCTTC,CASSIRQSYNEQFF
TRBD1,TRBJ1-4,TRBV5-1,TGCGCCAGCAGCCGACAGGGGTCAACTGAAAAACTGTTTTTT,CASSRQGSTEKLFF
TRBD1,TRBJ1-1,TRBV2,TGTGCCAGCAGTGAAGCACAACAGGGGAAAGCTTTCTTT,CASSEAQQGKAFF